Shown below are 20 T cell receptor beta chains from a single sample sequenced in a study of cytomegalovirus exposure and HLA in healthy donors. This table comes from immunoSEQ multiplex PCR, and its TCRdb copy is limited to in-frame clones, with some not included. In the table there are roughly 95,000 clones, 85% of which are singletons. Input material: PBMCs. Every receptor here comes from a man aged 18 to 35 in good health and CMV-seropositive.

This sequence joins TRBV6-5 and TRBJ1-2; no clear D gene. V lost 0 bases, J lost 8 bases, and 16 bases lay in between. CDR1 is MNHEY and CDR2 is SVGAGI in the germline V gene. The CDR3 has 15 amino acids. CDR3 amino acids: CASSYSIAGEKGYTF. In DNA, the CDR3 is TGTGCCAGCAGTTACTCCATCGCCGGGGAGAAGGGCTACACCTTC.

CDR3 coding DNA: TGTGCCAGCAGCCGCCGACTAGCGGGAGGGGGCACAGATACGCAGTATTTT. Its translation: CASSRRLAGGGTDTQYF. The genes are TRBV4-2 and TRBJ2-3, with TRBD2 matching 14 bases. Germline lookup yields CDR1 LGHNA and CDR2 YNFKEQ. Trimming at V came to 4 bases and at J to 1 base, leaving 4 bases not matched to a gene. The CDR3 runs to 17 residues.

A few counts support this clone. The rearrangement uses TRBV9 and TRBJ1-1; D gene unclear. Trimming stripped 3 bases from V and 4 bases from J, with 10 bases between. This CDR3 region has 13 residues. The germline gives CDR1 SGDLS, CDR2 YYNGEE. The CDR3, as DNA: TGTGCCAGCAGCGGAGGGCTTAGCACTGAAGCTTTCTTT. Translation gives CASSGGLSTEAFF. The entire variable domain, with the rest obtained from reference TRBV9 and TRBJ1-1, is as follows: DSGVTQTPKHLITATGQRVTLRCSPRSGDLSVYWYQQSLDQGLQFLIQYYNGEERAKGNILERFSAQQFPDLHSELNLSSLELGDSALYFCASSGGLSTEAFFGQGTRLTVV.

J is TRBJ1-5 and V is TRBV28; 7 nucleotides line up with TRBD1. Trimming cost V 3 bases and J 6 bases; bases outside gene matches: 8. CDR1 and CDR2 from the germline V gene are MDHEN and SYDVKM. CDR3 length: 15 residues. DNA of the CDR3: TGTGCCAGCAGTTTCTATTCAGGGGGATCTCAGCCCCAGCATTTT. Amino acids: CASSFYSGGSQPQHF.

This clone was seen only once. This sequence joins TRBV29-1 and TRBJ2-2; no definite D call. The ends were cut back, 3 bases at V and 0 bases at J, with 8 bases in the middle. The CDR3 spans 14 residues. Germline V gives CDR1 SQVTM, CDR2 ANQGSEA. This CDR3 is CSVEIAPNTGELFF. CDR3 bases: TGCAGCGTTGAGATAGCCCCGAACACCGGGGAGCTGTTTTTT.

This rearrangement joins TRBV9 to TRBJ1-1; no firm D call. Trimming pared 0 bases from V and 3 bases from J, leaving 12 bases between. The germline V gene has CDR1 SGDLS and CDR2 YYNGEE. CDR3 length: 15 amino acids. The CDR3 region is CASSVGPRPDTEAFF. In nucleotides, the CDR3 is TGTGCCAGCAGCGTAGGACCGCGGCCCGACACTGAAGCTTTCTTT. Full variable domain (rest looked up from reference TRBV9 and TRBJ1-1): DSGVTQTPKHLITATGQRVTLRCSPRSGDLSVYWYQQSLDQGLQFLIQYYNGEERAKGNILERFSAQQFPDLHSELNLSSLELGDSALYFCASSVGPRPDTEAFFGQGTRLTVV.

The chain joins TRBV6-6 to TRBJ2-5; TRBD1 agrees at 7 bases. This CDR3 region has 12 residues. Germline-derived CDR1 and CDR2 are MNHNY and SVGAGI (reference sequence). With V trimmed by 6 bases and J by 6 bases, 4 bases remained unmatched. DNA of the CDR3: TGTGCCAGCAGCCCCAGGGGGAAGACCCAGTACTTC. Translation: CASSPRGKTQYF.

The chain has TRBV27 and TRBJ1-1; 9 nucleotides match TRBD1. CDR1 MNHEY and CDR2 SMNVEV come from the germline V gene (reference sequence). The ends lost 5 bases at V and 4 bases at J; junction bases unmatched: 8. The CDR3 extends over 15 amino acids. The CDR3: CASSPGQGIGTEAFF. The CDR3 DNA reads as TGTGCCAGCAGTCCCGGACAGGGGATCGGCACTGAAGCTTTCTTT.

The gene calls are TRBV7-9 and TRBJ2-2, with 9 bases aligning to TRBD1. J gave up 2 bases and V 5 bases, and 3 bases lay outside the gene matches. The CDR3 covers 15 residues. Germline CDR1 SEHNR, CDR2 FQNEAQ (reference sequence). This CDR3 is CASSRTGDNTGELFF. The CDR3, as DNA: TGTGCCAGCAGCCGGACAGGGGATAACACCGGGGAGCTGTTTTTT.

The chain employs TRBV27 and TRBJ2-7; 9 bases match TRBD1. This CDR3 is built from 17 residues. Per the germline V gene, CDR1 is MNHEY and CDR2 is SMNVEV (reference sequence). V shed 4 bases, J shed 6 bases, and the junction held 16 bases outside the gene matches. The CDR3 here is CASSYSRQGVPLGEQYF. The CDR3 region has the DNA TGTGCCAGCAGTTACTCTAGACAGGGGGTTCCCCTAGGCGAGCAGTACTTC.

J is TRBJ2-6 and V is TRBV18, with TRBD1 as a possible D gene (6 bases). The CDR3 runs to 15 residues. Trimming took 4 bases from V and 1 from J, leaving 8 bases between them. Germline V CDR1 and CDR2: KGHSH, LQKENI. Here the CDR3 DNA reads TGTGCCAGCTCACAAGGGGGATCTGGGGCCAACGTCCTGACTTTC. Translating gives CASSQGGSGANVLTF.

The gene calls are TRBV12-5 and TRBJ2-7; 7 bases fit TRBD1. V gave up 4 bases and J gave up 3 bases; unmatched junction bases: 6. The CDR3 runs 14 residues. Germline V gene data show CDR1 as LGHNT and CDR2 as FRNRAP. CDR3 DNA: TGTGCTAGTGGTTCCTCGGGACAGATCTACGAGCAGTACTTC. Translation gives CASGSSGQIYEQYF. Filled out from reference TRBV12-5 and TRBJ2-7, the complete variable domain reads DARVTQTPRHKVTEMGQEVTMRCQPILGHNTVFWYRQTMMQGLELLAYFRNRAPLDDSGMPKDRFSAEMPDATLATLKIQPSEPRDSAVYFCASGSSGQIYEQYFGPGTRLTVT.

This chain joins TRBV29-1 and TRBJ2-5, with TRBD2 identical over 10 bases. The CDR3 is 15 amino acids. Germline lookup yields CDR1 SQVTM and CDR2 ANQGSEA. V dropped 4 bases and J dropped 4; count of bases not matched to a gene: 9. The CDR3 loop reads CSVGLAGVLVETQYF. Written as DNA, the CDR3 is TGCAGCGTTGGGCTAGCGGGAGTCCTGGTAGAGACCCAGTACTTC.

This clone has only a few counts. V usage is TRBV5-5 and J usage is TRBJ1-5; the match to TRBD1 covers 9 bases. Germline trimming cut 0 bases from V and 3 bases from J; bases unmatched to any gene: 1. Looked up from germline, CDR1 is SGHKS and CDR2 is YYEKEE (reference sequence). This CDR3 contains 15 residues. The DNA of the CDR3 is TGTGCCAGCAGCTTGGGGACAGGGGTCAATCAGCCCCAGCATTTT. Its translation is CASSLGTGVNQPQHF. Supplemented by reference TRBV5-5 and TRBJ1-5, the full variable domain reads DAGVTQSPTHLIKTRGQQVTLRCSPISGHKSVSWYQQVLGQGPQFIFQYYEKEERGRGNFPDRFSARQFPNYSSELNVNALLLGDSALYLCASSLGTGVNQPQHFGDGTRLSIL.

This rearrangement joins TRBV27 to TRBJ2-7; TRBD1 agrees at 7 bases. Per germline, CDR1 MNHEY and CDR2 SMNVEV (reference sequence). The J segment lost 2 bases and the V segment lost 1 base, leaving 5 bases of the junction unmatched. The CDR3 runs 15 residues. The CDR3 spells CASSLYTGATYEQYF. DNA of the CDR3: TGTGCCAGCAGTTTATACACAGGGGCGACCTACGAGCAGTACTTC.

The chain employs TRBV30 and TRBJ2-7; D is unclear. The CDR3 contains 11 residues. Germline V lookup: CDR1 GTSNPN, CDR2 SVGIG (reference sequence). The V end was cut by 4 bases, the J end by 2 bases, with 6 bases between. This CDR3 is CAWTTTYEQYF. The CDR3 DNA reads TGTGCCTGGACCACAACCTACGAGCAGTACTTC.

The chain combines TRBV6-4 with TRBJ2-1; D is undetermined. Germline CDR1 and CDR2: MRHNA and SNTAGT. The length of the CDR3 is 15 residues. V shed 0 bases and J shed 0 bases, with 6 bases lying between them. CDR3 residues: CASSDSGSSYNEQFF. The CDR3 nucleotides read TGTGCCAGCAGTGACTCGGGCTCCTCCTACAATGAGCAGTTCTTC.

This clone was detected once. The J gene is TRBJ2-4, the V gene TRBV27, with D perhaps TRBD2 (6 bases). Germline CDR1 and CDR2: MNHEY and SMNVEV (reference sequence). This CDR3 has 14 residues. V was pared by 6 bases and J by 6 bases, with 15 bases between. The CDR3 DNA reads TGTGCCAGCAGCCCGGGACTTGAGGGAAACATTCAGTACTTC. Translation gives CASSPGLEGNIQYF.

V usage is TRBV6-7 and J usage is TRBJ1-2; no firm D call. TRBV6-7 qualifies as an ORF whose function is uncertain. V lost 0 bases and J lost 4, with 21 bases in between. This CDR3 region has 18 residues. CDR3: CASSYSNDGGIEGYGYTF. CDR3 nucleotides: TGTGCCAGCAGTTACTCGAACGACGGCGGGATCGAGGGCTATGGCTACACCTTC.

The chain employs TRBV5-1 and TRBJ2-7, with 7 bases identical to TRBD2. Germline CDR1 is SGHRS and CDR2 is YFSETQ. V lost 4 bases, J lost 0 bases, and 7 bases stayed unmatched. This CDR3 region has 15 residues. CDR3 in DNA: TGCGCCAGCAGCCCGGGAGGCATATTCTCCTACGAGCAGTACTTC. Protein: CASSPGGIFSYEQYF.